One and the same sample provided the 24 T cell receptor beta chains below, sequenced in a study of blood T cell repertoires in COVID-19 (dated by TCRdb to between 2020 and 2021). To prepare the library, the immunoSEQ multiplex PCR assay was applied. This immuneACCESS table, as held by TCRdb, lists in-frame sequences with V and J called but not all clones. Of the missing ones, under half trace to an unresolved V gene in checked studies; the others have no known cause. The sample data list about 160,000 clones, and around four fifths of these were observed just once. The ten largest account for 8% to 9.5% of the sample. Sequencing was performed on peripheral blood. The receptors originated from a woman of 80 years or more with active or convalescent COVID-19.

This chain links TRBV19 with TRBJ1-2; maybe TRBD1 (5 bases). V lost 6 bases, J lost 3 bases, and 17 bases lay in between. The length of the CDR3 is 15 residues. Germline CDR1 reads LNHDA; CDR2 reads SQIVND (reference sequence). DNA for the CDR3: TGTGCCAGTAGCAACCCCAGGGTGTATGACTATGGCTACACCTTC. It yields the protein CASSNPRVYDYGYTF.

The chain recombines TRBV11-2 with TRBJ2-2; 10 bases are a match to TRBD1. The V and J ends lost 5 bases and 5 bases, in that order; junction bases with no gene match: 11. The CDR3 extends over 17 amino acids. Germline assignment: CDR1 SGHAT and CDR2 FQNNGV. For the CDR3, the DNA is TGTGCCAGCAGCACGGGGGGGACAGGGGAGGCTACCGGGGAGCTGTTTTTT. This translates into CASSTGGTGEATGELFF. Variable domain in full (rest from reference TRBV11-2 and TRBJ2-2): EAGVAQSPRYKIIEKRQSVAFWCNPISGHATLYWYQQILGQGPKLLIQFQNNGVVDDSQLPKDRFSAERLKGVDSTLKIQPAKLEDSAVYLCASSTGGTGEATGELFFGEGSRLTVL.

This chain links TRBV4-1 with TRBJ2-7; 9 bases map to TRBD1. The CDR3 is 15 amino acids. V was clipped by 3 bases and J by 6 bases; unmatched bases: 9. CDR1 and CDR2 from the germline V gene are MGHRA and YSYEKL. CDR3 DNA sequence: TGCGCCAGCAGCCAGCAAGATTGGGACAGGGTCGAGCAGTACTTC. Encoded protein: CASSQQDWDRVEQYF.

This clone was counted a few times. The chain is built from TRBV12-3 or TRBV12-4 and TRBJ1-3; D might be TRBD1 (5 bases). This CDR3 contains 13 residues. V was trimmed by 6 bases and J by 2 bases, leaving 8 bases between them. The CDR3 spells CASSPDTGNTIYF. CDR3 DNA sequence: TGTGCCAGCAGCCCGGACACTGGAAACACCATATATTTT.

V and J are TRBV24-1 and TRBJ2-3; 9 bases are shared with TRBD1. This CDR3 is 17 amino acids long. Germline trimming cut 4 bases from V and 5 bases from J; bases unmatched to any gene: 12. Germline V gives CDR1 KGHDR, CDR2 SFDVKD. The CDR3 nucleotides read TGTGCCACCAGTGACCCCTCAACAGGGGGCGGGGTAGATACGCAGTATTTT. Protein sequence: CATSDPSTGGGVDTQYF.

The chain combines TRBV7-9 with TRBJ2-1, with 7 bases aligning to TRBD2. The CDR3 extends over 14 amino acids. Germline CDR1 and CDR2: SEHNR and FQNEAQ (reference sequence). The junction had 9 bases not matched to a gene; V was cut back by 5 bases and J by 8 bases. DNA for the CDR3: TGTGCCAGCAGCCCGCGGACTAGTTGGGATGAGCAGTTCTTC. It codes for CASSPRTSWDEQFF. The full variable domain, rest sourced from reference TRBV7-9 and TRBJ2-1, is DTGVSQNPRHKITKRGQNVTFRCDPISEHNRLYWYRQTLGQGPEFLTYFQNEAQLEKSRLLSDRFSAERPKGSFSTLEIQRTEQGDSAMYLCASSPRTSWDEQFFGPGTRLTVL.

The chain combines TRBV18 with TRBJ1-1, with D perhaps matching TRBD1 (5 bases). The V end was cut by 5 bases, the J end by 0 bases, with 13 bases between. In germline, CDR1 is KGHSH, CDR2 LQKENI. CDR3 size: 15 residues. The CDR3 protein is CASSTTGGMNTEAFF. The CDR3 DNA is TGTGCCAGCTCAACGACGGGGGGTATGAACACTGAAGCTTTCTTT.

CDR3 in amino acids: CASSLGQGATDTQYF. In nucleotides, the CDR3 is TGTGCCAGCAGCTTAGGCCAGGGGGCGACAGATACGCAGTATTTT. The chain employs TRBV11-3 and TRBJ2-3; 8 bases map to TRBD1. The junction had 3 bases not matched to a gene; V was cut back by 1 base and J by 3 bases. The germline V gene encodes CDR1 SGHNT and CDR2 YENEEA. This CDR3 region has 15 residues.

The V gene is TRBV5-8, the J gene TRBJ1-3, with 8 positions matching TRBD1. The germline gives CDR1 SGHTS, CDR2 YDEGEE. J gave up 3 bases and V 5 bases, and 7 bases lay outside the gene matches. This CDR3 is 15 amino acids long. CDR3 nucleotides: TGTGCCAGCAGTATAAGGACAGGGCTTGGAAACACCATATATTTT. Translated, it gives CASSIRTGLGNTIYF.

This clone was recorded only once. The J gene is TRBJ2-6, the V gene TRBV27; D gene uncertain. Germline-derived CDR1 and CDR2 are MNHEY and SMNVEV (reference sequence). With 3 bases removed from V and 1 base from J, the gap between germline ends came to 4 bases. The CDR3 is 14 amino acids. CDR3 nucleotide sequence: TGTGCCAGCAGTTTGAGGTCTGGGGCCAACGTCCTGACTTTC. Residues: CASSLRSGANVLTF.

This clone has a handful of counts. The CDR3 sequence is CASSPSGSGGTEAFF. The CDR3 coding sequence is TGTGCCAGCAGCCCTTCCGGGTCGGGAGGCACTGAAGCTTTCTTT. J is TRBJ1-1 and V is TRBV3-1 (or the pseudogene TRBV3-2); D call uncertain. V shed 4 bases and J shed 4 bases, with 16 bases lying between them. Germline V gene lookup returns CDR1 LGHDT and CDR2 YNNKEL (reference sequence). This CDR3 spans 15 amino acids.

The chain has TRBV5-1 and TRBJ1-2, with D unclear. This CDR3 has 15 amino acids. V lost 4 bases, J lost 2 bases, and 15 bases lay in between. The V gene's germline CDR1 is SGHRS and CDR2 YFSETQ. CDR3 bases: TGCGCCAGCAGCACCGCGGGTGAGGTGAACTATGGCTACACCTTC. Translated: CASSTAGEVNYGYTF.

The CDR3 sequence is CASSTGSDGYTF. The CDR3 DNA reads TGTGCCAGCAGTACAGGGTCAGATGGCTACACCTTC. The chain employs TRBV28 and TRBJ1-2; maybe TRBD1 (6 bases). V lost 5 bases and J lost 6, with 10 bases in between. This CDR3 has 12 amino acids. The germline gives CDR1 MDHEN, CDR2 SYDVKM.

The chain combines TRBV6-2 or TRBV6-3 with TRBJ1-6; D is ambiguous. The CDR3 is 14 amino acids. CDR1 MNHEY and CDR2 SVGEGT come from the germline V gene. Trimming cost V 2 bases and J 7 bases, with 9 bases left between them. Written as DNA, the CDR3 is TGTGCCAGCAGTTACACCGGGAACAATTCACCCCTCCACTTT. Protein product: CASSYTGNNSPLHF.

The sample holds one count of this clone. The chain employs TRBV10-3 and TRBJ1-6; D gene unclear. Between the trimmed V and J ends, which lost 4 bases and 7 bases, there was a span of 11 bases. The CDR3 spans 14 residues. CDR1 ENHRY and CDR2 SYGVKD come from the germline V gene. The chain's CDR3 is CAISVQESNSPLHF. CDR3 nucleotide sequence: TGTGCCATCAGTGTTCAGGAATCCAATTCACCCCTCCACTTT.

In its sample, this clone was seen a few times. The rearrangement uses TRBV5-1 and TRBJ2-1; D is uncertain. Germline V lookup: CDR1 SGHRS, CDR2 YFSETQ. The germline V and J ends were trimmed by 0 bases and 7 bases, with 5 bases remaining between them. The CDR3 runs 12 residues. CDR3: CASSLAFNEQFF. The CDR3 DNA reads as TGCGCCAGCAGCTTGGCCTTTAATGAGCAGTTCTTC.

J is TRBJ1-1 and V is TRBV19, with D perhaps TRBD1 (6 bases). The V gene's germline CDR1 is LNHDA and CDR2 SQIVND (reference sequence). The CDR3 is 17 residues long. Trimming cost V 3 bases and J 5 bases, with 22 bases left between them. The DNA for the CDR3 is TGTGCCAGTAGTATCTTTGGGGGCTCCCAGGTAGGAACTGAAGCTTTCTTT. Protein sequence: CASSIFGGSQVGTEAFF.

This clone was seen a handful of times. V and J are TRBV7-8 and TRBJ1-4, with TRBD1 matching over 7 bases. This CDR3 region has 16 residues. The ends lost 7 bases at V and 7 bases at J; junction bases unmatched: 15. The germline gives CDR1 SGHVS, CDR2 FQNEAQ. The CDR3 here is CASTHTGMTGSEKLFF. CDR3 DNA: TGTGCCAGCACCCACACGGGGATGACAGGGTCTGAAAAACTGTTTTTT.

With respect to this clone: The sample contains more than one DNA sequence encoding this CDR3. J is TRBJ1-2 and V is TRBV5-6, with 7 bases identical to TRBD1. With 4 bases clipped from V and 2 bases from J, the junction kept 2 bases outside the gene matches. The length of the CDR3 is 13 residues. From germline, CDR1 is SGHDT and CDR2 YYEEEE. The CDR3 here is CASSLDRNYGYTF. Written as DNA, the CDR3 is TGTGCCAGCAGCCTGGACAGGAACTATGGCTACACCTTC.

The V and J genes are TRBV7-8 and TRBJ1-5, with 11 bases fitting TRBD1. J lost 0 bases, V lost 5 bases, and 6 bases had no gene match. Per germline, CDR1 SGHVS and CDR2 FQNEAQ. This CDR3 is 17 amino acids long. The CDR3: CASSPGTGGNSNQPQHF. DNA for the CDR3: TGTGCCAGCAGCCCCGGGACAGGGGGGAATAGCAATCAGCCCCAGCATTTT.

On this clone itself: A junction end diverges from the germline sequence, so it may reflect a read error. The chain combines TRBV3-1 (or the pseudogene TRBV3-2) with TRBJ2-1; 10 nucleotides line up with TRBD2. CDR1 is LGHDT, CDR2 YNNKEL, per germline (reference sequence). The CDR3 totals 18 residues. Here the CDR3 reads CASSQDRSSGGSFNEQFF. CDR3 coding DNA: TGTGCCAGCAGCCAAGACCGCTCTAGCGGGGGATCCTTCAATGAGCAGTTCTTC.

V is TRBV5-8 and J is TRBJ1-4; D is unclear. CDR1 is SGHTS, CDR2 YDEGEE, per germline. Deletions cut 3 bases from V and 4 bases from J, with 4 bases between. The CDR3 is made up of 12 amino acids. The DNA of the CDR3 is TGTGCCAGCAGCTCTCTTAATGAAAAACTGTTTTTT. Translating it yields CASSSLNEKLFF.

This chain connects TRBV2 to TRBJ2-7, with a weak D call TRBD2 (6 bases). The CDR3 runs 15 residues. Between the trimmed V and J ends, which lost 4 bases and 0 bases, there was a span of 13 bases. Germline V gene lookup returns CDR1 SNHLY and CDR2 FYNNEI. CDR3 DNA: TGTGCCAGCAGTGTAAGGGACGGGAGCTCCTACGAGCAGTACTTC. Translation gives CASSVRDGSSYEQYF.

The chain combines TRBV19 with TRBJ2-3; D is unclear. The germline gives CDR1 LNHDA, CDR2 SQIVND (reference sequence). V was cut by 5 bases and J by 5 bases, with 8 bases left in between. The length of the CDR3 is 12 residues. In DNA, the CDR3 is TGTGCCAGTAGTTTCATGAGAGATACGCAGTATTTT. Residues: CASSFMRDTQYF.